These T cell receptor beta chains were read from a single sample in a study of TIL therapy for anti-PD-1-resistant metastatic lung cancer. TCRdb's copy holds only in-frame clones and misses some; the assay was immunoSEQ multiplex PCR. The sample has around 45,000 clones; just over 70% are singletons. The sequenced sample was tumor tissue, obtained at baseline. These TCRs come from a person between 25 and 80 years old with non-small cell lung cancer. CDR3s include the opening cysteine and the closing phenylalanine or tryptophan. The D gene is left open where the match is weak. The listing skips clone size in some rows; elsewhere it reads once, few, many or a size class.

v_gene,d_gene,j_gene,abundance,CDR3aa,CDR3nt
TRBV28,.,TRBJ1-1,.,CASRPTGAAVVEAFF,TGTGCCAGCAGACCGACCGGGGCAGCAGTTGTTGAAGCTTTCTTT
TRBV11-3,.,TRBJ2-1,once,CASSLVTSHSYNEQFF,TGTGCCAGCAGCTTAGTAACTAGCCACTCCTACAATGAGCAGTTCTTC
TRBV28,.,TRBJ2-5,.,CASTPYGGRETQYF,TGTGCCAGCACCCCATACGGGGGACGCGAGACCCAGTACTTC
TRBV28,.,TRBJ2-7,.,CASSVLQPQYF,TGTGCCAGCAGTGTCCTCCAGCCTCAGTACTTC
TRBV6-4,.,TRBJ2-5,.,CASDRFRETQYF,TGTGCCAGCGACAGGTTTCGGGAGACCCAGTACTTC
TRBV6-6,TRBD2,TRBJ2-3,.,CASNPSGRGTDTQYF,TGTGCCAGCAACCCAAGCGGGAGGGGAACAGATACGCAGTATTTT
TRBV5-4,.,TRBJ1-2,.,CASSFSTDYGYTF,TGTGCCAGCAGCTTCTCCACGGACTATGGCTACACCTTC
TRBV15,TRBD1,TRBJ2-3,.,CATSRGDRGSEDTQYF,TGTGCCACCAGCAGAGGGGACAGGGGATCGGAAGATACGCAGTATTTT
TRBV27,TRBD1,TRBJ2-3,.,CASRWTGKDTQYF,TGTGCCAGCAGATGGACAGGGAAAGATACGCAGTATTTT
TRBV7-2,.,TRBJ1-5,.,CASSLELLGHQPQHF,TGTGCCAGCAGCTTGGAATTACTCGGTCATCAGCCCCAGCATTTT
TRBV19,TRBD1,TRBJ1-4,.,CASRIGQGRANEKLFF,TGTGCCAGTAGGATCGGACAGGGACGGGCTAATGAAAAACTGTTTTTT
TRBV18,TRBD1,TRBJ1-6,.,CASSRDRGRESPLHF,TGTGCCAGCTCAAGGGACAGGGGGAGAGAGTCACCCCTCCACTTT
TRBV28,.,TRBJ1-3,.,CASSLISGNTIYF,TGTGCCAGCAGTTTGATCTCTGGAAACACCATATATTTT
TRBV18,TRBD1,TRBJ2-7,.,CASSGQRTAEQYF,TGTGCCAGCTCGGGACAGAGGACGGCCGAGCAGTACTTC
TRBV6-5,.,TRBJ2-3,.,CASSIGTGTDTQYF,TGTGCCAGCAGCATCGGGACTGGAACAGATACGCAGTATTTT
TRBV30,.,TRBJ2-5,.,CASSRGTQETQYF,TGTGCCTCTTCCCGGGGGACACAAGAGACCCAGTACTTC
TRBV30,TRBD2,TRBJ2-1,.,CAWSVGGAEAREQFF,TGTGCCTGGAGTGTCGGGGGGGCCGAGGCTAGGGAGCAGTTCTTC
TRBV2,.,TRBJ1-5,.,CASSEAGRQPQHF,TGTGCCAGCAGTGAGGCAGGGAGGCAGCCCCAGCATTTT